This entry lists 32 T cell receptor beta chains sequenced from one sample in a study of graft-versus-host responses after intestinal transplantation. This table comes from immunoSEQ multiplex PCR, and its TCRdb copy is limited to in-frame clones, with some not included. The data hold about 98,000 clones, with more than 75% observed a single time. The sequenced sample was PBMCs, obtained 255 days after intestinal transplant. Receptor source: a human patient who received an intestinal transplant, so some T cells may come from the graft donor.

The chain has TRBV6-1 and TRBJ1-2; the D is unclear. The CDR3 is made up of 13 amino acids. V lost 1 base to trimming and J lost 4 bases, with 7 bases between them. CDR1 and CDR2 from the germline V gene are MNHNS and SASEGT. The CDR3 sequence: CASSEGGIYGYTF. The CDR3, as DNA: TGTGCCAGCAGTGAAGGAGGGATCTATGGCTACACCTTC.

This chain joins TRBV5-5 and TRBJ1-2; 7 bases align to TRBD1. Germline V CDR1 and CDR2: SGHKS, YYEKEE (reference sequence). The CDR3 runs to 16 residues. V shed 0 bases, J shed 6 bases, and the junction held 11 bases outside the gene matches. The DNA of the CDR3 is TGTGCCAGCAGCTTGGCAACAGGGGATTGGGGGAATGGCTACACCTTC. It specifies CASSLATGDWGNGYTF.

The chain employs TRBV7-8 and TRBJ1-4; D remains unclear. The germline CDR1 and CDR2 sequences are SGHVS and FQNEAQ. The CDR3 contains 14 residues. The V and J ends lost 2 bases and 3 bases respectively, with 7 bases between them. CDR3 nucleotide sequence: TGTGCCAGCAGCTTATGGGGTCCTAATGAAAAACTGTTTTTT. Protein product: CASSLWGPNEKLFF. Looking up the rest from reference TRBV7-8 and TRBJ1-4 gives the full variable domain: GAGVSQSPRYKVAKRGQDVALRCDPISGHVSLFWYQQALGQGPEFLTYFQNEAQLDKSGLPSDRFFAERPEGSVSTLKIQRTQQEDSAVYLCASSLWGPNEKLFFGSGTQLSVL.

The CDR3 sequence is CASSQDTREQYV. DNA for the CDR3: TGTGCCAGCAGTCAGGACACCCGGGAGCAGTACGTC. The V call is TRBV5-4, the J call TRBJ2-7; possibly TRBD1 for D (5 bases). Germline V gene data show CDR1 as SGHNT and CDR2 as YYREEE (reference sequence). Trimming shortened V by 5 bases and J by 7 bases, and 13 bases separated the two germline ends. The CDR3 covers 12 residues.

This clone was recorded once. This chain joins TRBV9 and TRBJ2-5, with 12 bases lining up with TRBD2. This CDR3 spans 14 amino acids. V dropped 2 bases and J dropped 4; count of bases not matched to a gene: 0. The V gene's germline CDR1 is SGDLS and CDR2 YYNGEE. The DNA for the CDR3 is TGTGCCAGCAGCGTGACTAGCGGGGGAGAGACCCAGTACTTC. Translating gives CASSVTSGGETQYF.

This chain uses TRBV5-1 with TRBJ2-3, with D possibly being TRBD1 or TRBD2 (5 bases each). Trimming took off 4 bases at V and 6 bases at J, with 18 bases between the two ends. From germline, CDR1 is SGHRS and CDR2 YFSETQ. There are 15 residues in the CDR3. CDR3 bases: TGCGCCAGCAGCGCCGGACGGGACGTGGTGGATACGCAGTATTTT. Its translation: CASSAGRDVVDTQYF.

The chain employs TRBV27 and TRBJ2-7, with a possible D match to TRBD2 (6 bases). Germline V gene sequence: CDR1 MNHEY, CDR2 SMNVEV (reference sequence). The CDR3 totals 14 residues. Trimming left V 5 bases short and J 7 bases short, with 18 bases between. CDR3 loop: CASSPNRIRGEQYF. CDR3 nucleotides: TGTGCCAGCAGTCCCAACAGGATCCGGGGGGAGCAGTACTTC.

In regard to this clone: Other DNA sequences in the sample encode the same CDR3. V gene TRBV7-8 combines with J gene TRBJ2-1; possibly TRBD2 for D (8 bases). The V end lost 5 bases, the J end lost 5 bases, and 22 bases lay between the germline ends. The CDR3 is 17 residues long. CDR1 is SGHVS and CDR2 is FQNEAQ in the germline V gene. The CDR3 DNA follows: TGTGCCAGCAGCGCAGGACTAGCAGGGGGGATTAACAATGAGCAGTTCTTC. Amino acids: CASSAGLAGGINNEQFF.

V gene TRBV28 combines with J gene TRBJ2-5; 11 positions agree with TRBD2. The trim removed 10 bases at V and 5 bases at J, leaving 9 bases unmatched. This CDR3 is built from 14 residues. The germline V gene has CDR1 MDHEN and CDR2 SYDVKM. CDR3 amino acids: CATSLAGEWETQYF. In nucleotides, the CDR3 is TGTGCCACCTCACTAGCGGGAGAGTGGGAGACCCAGTACTTC.

The rearrangement links TRBV9 to TRBJ2-4, with 8 bases matching TRBD1. The length of the CDR3 is 15 residues. Losses at the gene ends were 4 bases for V and 6 bases for J; bases not matched to a gene: 9. Germline loops: CDR1 SGDLS, CDR2 YYNGEE. The CDR3 here is CASSTQGAGANIQYF. The CDR3 DNA follows: TGTGCCAGCAGCACCCAGGGGGCCGGGGCAAACATTCAGTACTTC.

The J gene is TRBJ1-5, the V gene TRBV30, with unresolved D. The V gene lost 2 bases and the J gene lost 7 bases, with 12 bases spanning the gap. The germline V gene encodes CDR1 GTSNPN and CDR2 SVGIG (reference sequence). The CDR3 is 13 residues long. Here the CDR3 reads CAWSPAGLQPQHF. CDR3 in DNA: TGTGCCTGGAGTCCCGCGGGTTTACAGCCCCAGCATTTT.

The rearrangement links TRBV6-1 to TRBJ1-5; D not certain. This CDR3 spans 13 amino acids. Between the trimmed V and J ends, which lost 6 bases and 4 bases, there was a span of 10 bases. Per germline, CDR1 MNHNS and CDR2 SASEGT. CDR3 sequence: CASSPRENQPQHF. CDR3 DNA sequence: TGTGCCAGCAGCCCACGGGAGAATCAGCCCCAGCATTTT.

V gene TRBV5-6 combines with J gene TRBJ2-5, with 11 bases matching TRBD1. V was clipped by 4 bases and J by 5 bases; unmatched bases: 4. This CDR3 spans 14 amino acids. Germline V gene lookup returns CDR1 SGHDT and CDR2 YYEEEE. The CDR3 nucleotides read TGTGCCAGCAGCGGCGGGACAGGGGGGGAGACCCAGTACTTC. As protein: CASSGGTGGETQYF.

CDR3 amino acids: CASSFTGGGGQPQHF. The CDR3 bases are TGCGCCAGCAGCTTTACAGGGGGCGGGGGTCAGCCCCAGCATTTT. This chain connects TRBV5-1 to TRBJ1-5, with 9 bases lining up with TRBD1. The CDR3 runs 15 residues. V gave up 2 bases and J gave up 6 bases; unmatched junction bases: 6. The germline gives CDR1 SGHRS, CDR2 YFSETQ. The full variable domain, rest sourced from reference TRBV5-1 and TRBJ1-5, is KAGVTQTPRYLIKTRGQQVTLSCSPISGHRSVSWYQQTPGQGLQFLFEYFSETQRNKGNFPGRFSGRQFSNSRSEMNVSTLELGDSALYLCASSFTGGGGQPQHFGDGTRLSIL.

The V gene is TRBV30, the J gene TRBJ2-5; 11 bases match TRBD2. The germline V gene has CDR1 GTSNPN and CDR2 SVGIG (reference sequence). J lost 9 bases, V lost 3 bases, and 6 bases had no gene match. CDR3 length: 13 amino acids. CDR3 amino acids: CAWRSSGGTPQYF. CDR3 coding DNA: TGTGCCTGGAGATCTAGCGGGGGGACCCCCCAGTACTTC.

This clone has only a few counts. This rearrangement joins TRBV6-5 to TRBJ2-3; D perhaps matches TRBD2 (5 bases). Per germline, CDR1 MNHEY and CDR2 SVGAGI. The ends were cut back, 7 bases at V and 3 bases at J, with 8 bases in the middle. CDR3 length equals 12 residues. The CDR3 DNA is TGTGCCAGCAAACGAGGGACAGATACGCAGTATTTT. Amino acid sequence: CASKRGTDTQYF.

The chain is built from TRBV5-1 and TRBJ2-5, with no clear D. V was cut by 0 bases and J by 2 bases, with 11 bases left in between. Germline CDR1 SGHRS, CDR2 YFSETQ. CDR3 length: 15 amino acids. This chain's CDR3 is CASSLVSRQQETQYF. The CDR3 nucleotides read TGCGCCAGCAGCTTGGTTTCCCGCCAGCAAGAGACCCAGTACTTC.

The chain carries TRBV29-1 and TRBJ2-6; no clear D gene. This CDR3 comprises 13 residues. Deletions cut 4 bases from V and 1 base from J, with 5 bases between. CDR1 is SQVTM, CDR2 ANQGSEA, per germline. CDR3 region: CSVAWSGANVLTF. CDR3 coding DNA: TGCAGCGTTGCGTGGTCTGGGGCCAACGTCCTGACTTTC.

The rearrangement joins TRBV5-3 to TRBJ1-3, with D tentatively TRBD1 (6 bases). TRBV5-3 is classed as an ORF, of uncertain function. The CDR3 runs 18 residues. Trimming left V 2 bases short and J 1 base short, with 19 bases between. As DNA, the CDR3 is TGTGCCAGAAGCTTTCCTAAATTCCAGGGGCTTTCTGGAAACACCATATATTTT. Its translation: CARSFPKFQGLSGNTIYF.

The rearrangement links TRBV14 to TRBJ2-1; D possibly corresponds to TRBD2 (5 bases). This CDR3 spans 17 amino acids. Trimming left V 4 bases short and J 6 bases short, with 22 bases between. Germline loops: CDR1 SGHDN, CDR2 FVKESK. The CDR3 is CASSLNLETREGNEQFF. The CDR3 region has the DNA TGTGCCAGCAGCCTAAACCTCGAGACTCGCGAGGGCAATGAGCAGTTCTTC.

The CDR3 sequence: CASSQDPGGSGDNEQFF. The CDR3 DNA reads as TGTGCCAGCAGCCAAGACCCCGGAGGGAGCGGGGACAATGAGCAGTTCTTC. The chain recombines TRBV4-2 with TRBJ2-1; 7 bases line up with TRBD2. Per the germline V gene, CDR1 is LGHNA and CDR2 is YNFKEQ. The CDR3 has 17 residues. J was trimmed by 5 bases and V by 0 bases; bases with no gene match: 10.

The chain combines TRBV13 with TRBJ1-2; D gene unclear. V was trimmed by 3 bases and J by 8 bases, leaving 10 bases between them. This CDR3 is 12 amino acids long. Germline CDR1 and CDR2: PRHDT and FYEKMQ (reference sequence). In nucleotides, the CDR3 is TGTGCCAGCAGCTTCCTGACTTCGGGCTACACCTTC. This translates into CASSFLTSGYTF. The whole variable domain, filled in from reference TRBV13 and TRBJ1-2, reads AAGVIQSPRHLIKEKRETATLKCYPIPRHDTVYWYQQGPGQDPQFLISFYEKMQSDKGSIPDRFSAQQFSDYHSELNMSSLELGDSALYFCASSFLTSGYTFGSGTRLTVV.

This rearrangement joins TRBV28 to TRBJ2-6, with D perhaps TRBD2 (6 bases). V was trimmed by 7 bases and J by 0 bases, leaving 13 bases between them. This CDR3 has 16 residues. CDR1 is MDHEN and CDR2 is SYDVKM in the germline V gene. CDR3 in amino acids: CASTPGGYSGANVLTF. The CDR3 DNA reads TGTGCCAGCACTCCTGGGGGGTACTCTGGGGCCAACGTCCTGACTTTC. Full variable domain (remainder filled in from reference TRBV28 and TRBJ2-6): DVKVTQSSRYLVKRTGEKVFLECVQDMDHENMFWYRQDPGLGLRLIYFSYDVKMKEKGDIPEGYSVSREKKERFSLILESASTNQTSMYLCASTPGGYSGANVLTFGAGSRLTVL.

This clone was seen a few times. The chain is built from TRBV7-9 and TRBJ1-6; 7 bases are shared with TRBD1. Germline-derived CDR1 and CDR2 are SEHNR and FQNEAQ (reference sequence). This CDR3 comprises 17 residues. Trimming at V came to 3 bases and at J to 5 bases, leaving 10 bases not matched to a gene. For the CDR3, the DNA is TGTGCCAGCAGCTTGGACGAGGTTACAGGGGATAATTCACCCCTCCACTTT. Translated, it gives CASSLDEVTGDNSPLHF.

As for this clone: Other DNA sequences within the sample encode an identical CDR3. V gene TRBV7-9 combines with J gene TRBJ1-1; D ambiguous. This CDR3 spans 13 amino acids. Germline lookup yields CDR1 SEHNR and CDR2 FQNEAQ (reference sequence). The V and J ends lost 0 bases and 1 base respectively, with 3 bases between them. In DNA, the CDR3 is TGTGCCAGCAGCTTAGCGGGGAACACTGAAGCTTTCTTT. Its translation is CASSLAGNTEAFF.

This clone showed up just a few times. The genes are TRBV4-2 and TRBJ1-5; D is unclear. Germline CDR1 reads LGHNA; CDR2 reads YNFKEQ. The V and J ends lost 0 bases and 4 bases respectively, with 13 bases between them. This CDR3 has 16 amino acids. The CDR3 region is CASSQELGQTNQPQHF. The CDR3 DNA reads as TGTGCCAGCAGCCAAGAGCTCGGGCAGACAAATCAGCCCCAGCATTTT.

The rearrangement links TRBV5-1 to TRBJ2-2; D is uncertain. The CDR3 sequence is 15 residues long. Germline CDR1 is SGHRS and CDR2 is YFSETQ. Between the trimmed V and J ends, which lost 3 bases and 3 bases, there was a span of 12 bases. CDR3 protein: CASSSDVGYTGELFF. The CDR3 DNA reads as TGCGCCAGCAGCTCTGATGTGGGTTACACCGGGGAGCTGTTTTTT.

This chain connects TRBV6-5 to TRBJ2-1, with D possibly matching TRBD2 (5 bases). This CDR3 spans 11 amino acids. Trimming left V 10 bases short and J 9 bases short, with 13 bases between. CDR1 MNHEY and CDR2 SVGAGI come from the germline V gene. The CDR3 sequence is CATSYGGEQFF. The CDR3 nucleotides read TGTGCCACCTCATACGGAGGTGAGCAGTTCTTC.

The CDR3 is CASSLPGQGYNEQFF. Here the CDR3 DNA reads TGTGCCAGCAGCTTACCGGGACAGGGGTACAATGAGCAGTTCTTC. The chain recombines TRBV5-8 with TRBJ2-1, with 10 bases fitting TRBD1. Trimming cost V 2 bases and J 4 bases; bases outside gene matches: 3. The germline CDR1 and CDR2 sequences are SGHTS and YDEGEE. This CDR3 region has 15 residues. Together with reference TRBV5-8 and TRBJ2-1, the CDR3 gives the full variable domain: EAGVTQSPTHLIKTRGQQATLRCSPISGHTSVYWYQQALGLGLQFLLWYDEGEERNRGNFPPRFSGRQFPNYSSELNVNALELEDSALYLCASSLPGQGYNEQFFGPGTRLTVL.

This clone was counted between two and nine times. The chain uses TRBV5-4 and TRBJ1-4; D gene ambiguous. In germline, CDR1 is SGHNT, CDR2 YYREEE (reference sequence). Trimming pared 6 bases from V and 7 bases from J, leaving 10 bases between. The CDR3 spans 12 residues. The CDR3 bases are TGTGCCAGCAAATTGCGAAGTGAAAAACTGTTTTTT. Translated, it gives CASKLRSEKLFF.

The V call is TRBV28, the J call TRBJ2-2; TRBD1 agrees at 11 bases. The CDR3 totals 17 residues. The germline gives CDR1 MDHEN, CDR2 SYDVKM. V shed 6 bases, J shed 7 bases, and the junction held 13 bases outside the gene matches. CDR3 loop: CASSRPTGTGGIGELFF. The CDR3, as DNA: TGTGCCAGCAGCAGGCCGACGGGGACAGGGGGAATCGGGGAGCTGTTTTTT.

This rearrangement joins TRBV5-1 to TRBJ2-5, with 9 bases aligning to TRBD1. The CDR3 has 17 amino acids. J was trimmed by 2 bases and V by 0 bases; bases with no gene match: 8. CDR1 is SGHRS and CDR2 is YFSETQ in the germline V gene. The CDR3 protein is CASSLGPGQGPQETQYF. Written as DNA, the CDR3 is TGCGCCAGCAGCTTGGGGCCAGGACAGGGGCCACAAGAGACCCAGTACTTC. The complete variable domain, with remaining parts taken from reference TRBV5-1 and TRBJ2-5, reads KAGVTQTPRYLIKTRGQQVTLSCSPISGHRSVSWYQQTPGQGLQFLFEYFSETQRNKGNFPGRFSGRQFSNSRSEMNVSTLELGDSALYLCASSLGPGQGPQETQYFGPGTRLLVL.